This T cell receptor (beta chain) was identified during a study of blood T cells in healthy people across ages. Russia was home to the donors, healthy Caucasian individuals aged roughly 6 to 95. The second PCR ran about 6 to 11 cycles with a sample-barcoded 5' primer and J-beta primers. TCRdb redid the calling of the 5' RACE reads with MiXCR, one entry per CDR3 protein. This sample yields about 1,400,000 distinct CDR3 sequences, of which 59% are seen a single time; 5.5% to 8% belongs to the top ten. Sequenced material: blood. The TCR originated in a man in his late teens or twenties in good health.

This CDR3 is CASSQDNTVSYEQYF. The CDR3 nucleotides read TGCGCCAGCAGCCAAGATAATACAGTCTCCTACGAGCAGTACTTC. The chain couples TRBV4-3 to TRBJ2-7; D is undetermined. Germline V gives CDR1 LGHNA, CDR2 YSLEER. This CDR3 has 15 residues. Trimming left V 0 bases short and J 0 bases short, with 9 bases between.